A single sample gave rise to the 10 T cell receptor beta chains below, sequenced in a study of cytomegalovirus exposure and HLA in healthy donors. Clones were sequenced by immunoSEQ multiplex PCR, and TCRdb holds only the in-frame ones, with some missing. The sample records 150,000 or so clones, approximately 88% being singletons. Sequenced: PBMCs. The receptors originated from a man aged 25-40 years in good health and CMV-seropositive.

V is TRBV28 and J is TRBJ1-3; D possibly corresponds to TRBD1 (5 bases). CDR1 and CDR2 (germline): MDHEN, SYDVKM. This CDR3 comprises 14 residues. V lost 7 bases and J lost 0, with 10 bases in between. The CDR3 DNA sequence: TGTGCCAGCACCAGACAGATCTCTGGAAACACCATATATTTT. Translating it yields CASTRQISGNTIYF.

There are a few counts of this clone. This sequence joins TRBV13 and TRBJ1-1; D is perhaps TRBD1 (5 bases). Germline V gene data show CDR1 as PRHDT and CDR2 as FYEKMQ (reference sequence). V lost 5 bases, J lost 4 bases, and 17 bases lay in between. This CDR3 spans 15 amino acids. The CDR3 reads CASSAGGTQFTEAFF. The CDR3 region has the DNA TGTGCCAGCAGCGCTGGCGGGACCCAATTCACTGAAGCTTTCTTT. Together with reference TRBV13 and TRBJ1-1, the CDR3 gives the full variable domain: AAGVIQSPRHLIKEKRETATLKCYPIPRHDTVYWYQQGPGQDPQFLISFYEKMQSDKGSIPDRFSAQQFSDYHSELNMSSLELGDSALYFCASSAGGTQFTEAFFGQGTRLTVV.

The chain combines TRBV7-6 with TRBJ2-4, with TRBD1 identical over 9 bases. After removal of 3 bases from V and 9 bases from J, the junction contained 9 bases not matched to a gene. The length of the CDR3 is 15 residues. Germline loops: CDR1 SGHVS, CDR2 FNYEAQ. The DNA for the CDR3 is TGTGCCAGCAGCTTGAACCCGACAGGGGGGACCATTCAGTACTTC. Protein sequence: CASSLNPTGGTIQYF.

The rearrangement joins TRBV7-9 to TRBJ1-2; D not certain. Trimming removed 5 bases at V and 3 bases at J, with 16 bases between. Germline V gives CDR1 SEHNR, CDR2 FQNEAQ (reference sequence). The CDR3 is 15 residues long. CDR3 amino acids: CASSPPSGFYYGYTF. CDR3 bases: TGTGCCAGCAGCCCACCCTCCGGTTTTTACTATGGCTACACCTTC.

V and J are TRBV5-1 and TRBJ2-3, with 9 nucleotides matching TRBD1. After removal of 2 bases from V and 3 bases from J, the junction contained 7 bases not matched to a gene. The germline gives CDR1 SGHRS, CDR2 YFSETQ. The length of the CDR3 is 16 residues. In nucleotides, the CDR3 is TGCGCCAGCAGCTTTGAGCCGGGACAGGGAACAGATACGCAGTATTTT. This encodes CASSFEPGQGTDTQYF.

The V gene is TRBV5-5, the J gene TRBJ2-7, with a tentative D call TRBD2 (6 bases). With 5 bases removed from V and 6 bases from J, the gap between germline ends came to 18 bases. CDR1 SGHKS and CDR2 YYEKEE come from the germline V gene (reference sequence). The CDR3 sequence is 14 residues long. For the CDR3, the DNA is TGTGCCAGCAGTTTTAATGGGCGGGGAGGCGAGCAGTACTTC. The encoded protein is CASSFNGRGGEQYF.

This clone was counted between two and nine times. The chain links TRBV7-9 to TRBJ2-1; D not resolved. V was trimmed by 3 bases and J by 9 bases, leaving 12 bases between them. This CDR3 is built from 13 residues. CDR1 SEHNR and CDR2 FQNEAQ come from the germline V gene (reference sequence). The CDR3 sequence is CASSFSYGPEQFF. The CDR3 DNA is TGTGCCAGCAGCTTTTCTTACGGTCCTGAGCAGTTCTTC.

This sequence joins TRBV6-5 and TRBJ1-2; 10 nucleotides agree with TRBD1. Germline CDR1 reads MNHEY; CDR2 reads SVGAGI. The junction had 5 bases not matched to a gene; V was cut back by 6 bases and J by 4 bases. The CDR3 length is 14 residues. Written as DNA, the CDR3 is TGTGCCAGCAGGATGGGACAGGGGAGCTATGGCTACACCTTC. Its protein is CASRMGQGSYGYTF.

This clone was seen only once. This chain uses TRBV9 with TRBJ2-3; a possible D gene is TRBD2 (5 bases). V lost 4 bases and J lost 0, with 9 bases in between. The CDR3 spans 14 residues. From germline, CDR1 is SGDLS and CDR2 YYNGEE. In DNA, the CDR3 is TGTGCCAGCAGCCCCCGGACTAGCACAGATACGCAGTATTTT. This translates into CASSPRTSTDTQYF.

The chain is built from TRBV6-5 and TRBJ2-5; tentatively, D is TRBD2 (5 bases). Trimming took off 5 bases at V and 4 bases at J, with 11 bases between the two ends. The germline gives CDR1 MNHEY, CDR2 SVGAGI. The CDR3 runs 13 residues. CDR3 in amino acids: CASSPGGPETQYF. The CDR3, as DNA: TGTGCCAGCAGTCCTGGCGGGCCAGAGACCCAGTACTTC.